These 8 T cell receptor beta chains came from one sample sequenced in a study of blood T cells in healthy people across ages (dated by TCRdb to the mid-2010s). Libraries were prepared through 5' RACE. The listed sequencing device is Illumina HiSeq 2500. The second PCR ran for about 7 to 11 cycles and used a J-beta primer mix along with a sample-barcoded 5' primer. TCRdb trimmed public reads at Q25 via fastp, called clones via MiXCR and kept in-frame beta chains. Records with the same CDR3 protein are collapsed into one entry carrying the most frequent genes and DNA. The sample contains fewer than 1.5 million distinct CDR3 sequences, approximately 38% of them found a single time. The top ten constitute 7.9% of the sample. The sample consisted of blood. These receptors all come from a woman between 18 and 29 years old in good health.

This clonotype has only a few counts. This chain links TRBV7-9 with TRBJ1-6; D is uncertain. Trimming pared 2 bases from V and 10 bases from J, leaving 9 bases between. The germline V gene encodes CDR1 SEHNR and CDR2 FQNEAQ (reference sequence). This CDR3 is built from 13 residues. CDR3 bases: TGTGCCAGCAGCTTAAATCCGAGCTCACCCCTCCACTTT. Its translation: CASSLNPSSPLHF.

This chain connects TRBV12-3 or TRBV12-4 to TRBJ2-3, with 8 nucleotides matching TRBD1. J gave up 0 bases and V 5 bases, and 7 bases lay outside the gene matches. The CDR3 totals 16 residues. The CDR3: CASSPGDRTSTDTQYF. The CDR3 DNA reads TGTGCCAGCAGTCCCGGGGACAGGACGAGCACAGATACGCAGTATTTT.

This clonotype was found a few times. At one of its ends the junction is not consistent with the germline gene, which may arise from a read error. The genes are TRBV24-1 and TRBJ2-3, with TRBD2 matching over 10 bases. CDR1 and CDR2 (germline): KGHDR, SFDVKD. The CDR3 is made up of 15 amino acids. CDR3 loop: CATGELAGKTDTQYF. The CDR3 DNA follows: TGTGCCACCGGTGAACTAGCGGGGAAGACAGATACGCAGTATTTT.

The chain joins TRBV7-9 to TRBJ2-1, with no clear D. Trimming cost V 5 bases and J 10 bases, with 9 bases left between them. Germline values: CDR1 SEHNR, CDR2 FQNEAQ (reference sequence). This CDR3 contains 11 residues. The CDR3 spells CASSPLVEQFF. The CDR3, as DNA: TGTGCCAGCAGCCCCCTAGTGGAGCAGTTCTTC. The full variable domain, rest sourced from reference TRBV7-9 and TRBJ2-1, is DTGVSQNPRHKITKRGQNVTFRCDPISEHNRLYWYRQTLGQGPEFLTYFQNEAQLEKSRLLSDRFSAERPKGSFSTLEIQRTEQGDSAMYLCASSPLVEQFFGPGTRLTVL.

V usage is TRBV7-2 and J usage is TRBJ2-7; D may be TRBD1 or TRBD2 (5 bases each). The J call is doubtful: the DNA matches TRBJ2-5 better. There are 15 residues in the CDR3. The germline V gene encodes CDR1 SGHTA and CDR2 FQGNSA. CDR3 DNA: TGTGCCAGCAGCTTCAGCATAGGGACGGCGAAGACCCAGTACTTC. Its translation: CASSFSIGTAKTQYF.

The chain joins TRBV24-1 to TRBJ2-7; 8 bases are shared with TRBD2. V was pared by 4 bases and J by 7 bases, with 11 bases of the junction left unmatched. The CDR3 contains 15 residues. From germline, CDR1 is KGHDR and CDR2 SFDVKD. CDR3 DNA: TGTGCCACCAGTGAAACTAGCGGAGCCTACAATGAGCAGTACTTC. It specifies CATSETSGAYNEQYF.

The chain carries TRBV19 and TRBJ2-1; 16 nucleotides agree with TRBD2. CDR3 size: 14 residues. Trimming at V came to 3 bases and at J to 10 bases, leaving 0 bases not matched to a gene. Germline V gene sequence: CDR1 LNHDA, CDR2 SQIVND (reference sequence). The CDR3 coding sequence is TGTGCCAGTAGTATGGGACTAGCGGGAGGGGAGCAGTTCTTC. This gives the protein CASSMGLAGGEQFF.

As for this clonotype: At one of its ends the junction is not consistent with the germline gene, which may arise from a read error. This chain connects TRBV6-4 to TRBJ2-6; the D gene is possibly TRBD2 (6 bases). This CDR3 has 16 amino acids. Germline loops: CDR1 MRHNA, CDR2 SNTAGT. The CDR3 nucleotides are TGTACCAGCAGTGACTCGGGAGTTTCTGGGGCCAACGTCCTGACTTTC. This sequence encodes CTSSDSGVSGANVLTF.